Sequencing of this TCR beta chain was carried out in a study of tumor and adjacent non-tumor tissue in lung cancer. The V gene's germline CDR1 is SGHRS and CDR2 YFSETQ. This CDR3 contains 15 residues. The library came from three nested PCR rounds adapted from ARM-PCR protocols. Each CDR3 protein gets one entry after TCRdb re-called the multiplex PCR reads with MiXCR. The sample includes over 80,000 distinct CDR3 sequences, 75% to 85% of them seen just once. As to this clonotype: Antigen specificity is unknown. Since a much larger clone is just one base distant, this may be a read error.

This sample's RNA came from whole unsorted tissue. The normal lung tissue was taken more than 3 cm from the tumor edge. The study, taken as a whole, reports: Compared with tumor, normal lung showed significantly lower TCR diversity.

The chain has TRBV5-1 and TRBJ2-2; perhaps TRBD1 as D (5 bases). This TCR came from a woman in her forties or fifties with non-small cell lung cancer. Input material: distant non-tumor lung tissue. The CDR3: CVSSSSQDNTGELFF. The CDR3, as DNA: TGCGTCAGCAGCTCGTCACAGGATAACACCGGGGAGCTGTTTTTT.